This record concerns one T cell receptor (beta chain) sequence. No antigen is known for it. Data came from immunoSEQ multiplex PCR; TCRdb stores just in-frame clones and leaves some out. The top ten clones hold approximately 5% of a sample with about 350,000 clones, 75% to 90% of them seen once. CDR3 size: 17 residues. The V and J ends lost 0 bases and 0 bases respectively, with 15 bases between them. Germline CDR1 reads SGHNT; CDR2 reads YYREEE (reference sequence). These data are taken from a study of Ad26.COV2.S vaccination and SARS-CoV-2 variants. The overall study: Donor was one of the participants in the Ad26.COV2.S arm of the COV1001 trial. Administration of Ad26.COV2.S was intramuscular, either once or twice 56 days apart. Study-wide points: Vaccine recipients had higher spike-specific TCR breadth than placebo recipients.

Sample treatment: roughly 20 received Ad26.COV2.S at low or high dose, single or two shots; 5 received placebo; per-sample allocation not given. Samples came from day 63 after the first vaccine or placebo injection. The vaccine antigen was prefusion-stabilized Wuhan SARS-CoV-2 spike. The sample was peripheral blood, taken in a trial of Ad26.COV2.S vaccine versus placebo. The receptor was derived from a person aged 18-60 years who received the Ad26.COV2.S COVID-19 vaccine or a placebo. The rearrangement uses TRBV5-4 and TRBJ1-2, with D unclear. DNA of the CDR3: TGTGCCAGCAGCTTGGGCCAGGCACCACGCTCTAACTATGGCTACACCTTC. This gives the protein CASSLGQAPRSNYGYTF.